Described below is a single TCR beta chain sequence and its context. Its antigen is unidentified. This record belongs to a study of response to subunit inactivated influenza vaccine. Whole-study results and caveats: Authors proposed each seasonal influenza vaccination draws in few new T cells.

This CDR3 is 14 amino acids long. Trimming pared 3 bases from V and 0 bases from J, leaving 6 bases between. The V gene's germline CDR1 is SEHNR and CDR2 FQNEAQ (reference sequence). TCRdb ran MiXCR on the RT-PCR reads and lists one entry per CDR3 protein. The data contain approximately 500,000 distinct CDR3 sequences, 14% of them singletons. This TCR was recovered from a man between 50 and 59 years old who received an inactivated influenza vaccine. The rearrangement uses TRBV7-9 and TRBJ1-3; no reliable D call. The sequences come from PBMCs from blood, collected 11 to 12 days after vaccination. For the CDR3, the DNA is TGTGCCAGCAGCTTGGCTGTCTCTGGAAACACCATATATTTT. Residues: CASSLAVSGNTIYF.